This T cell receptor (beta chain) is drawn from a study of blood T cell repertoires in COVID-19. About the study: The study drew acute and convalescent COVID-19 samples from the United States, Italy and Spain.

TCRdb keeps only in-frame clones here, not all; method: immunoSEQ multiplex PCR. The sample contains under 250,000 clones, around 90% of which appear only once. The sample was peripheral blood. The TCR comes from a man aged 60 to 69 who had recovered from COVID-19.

The CDR3 sequence is CSASEGAGEQFF. DNA for the CDR3: TGCAGTGCTAGTGAGGGGGCAGGGGAGCAGTTCTTC. The genes are TRBV20-1 and TRBJ2-1, with 7 positions matching TRBD1. J gave up 10 bases and V 3 bases, and 6 bases lay outside the gene matches. The CDR3 sequence is 12 residues long. The V gene's germline CDR1 is DFQATT and CDR2 SNEGSKA (reference sequence).